Described below is a single TCR beta chain sequence and its context. Some clones are missing from TCRdb's copy, which holds only in-frame ones; the method was immunoSEQ multiplex PCR. Counted here are hundreds of thousands of clones, 87% occurring once; the ten biggest clones make up 2%. This sample is part of a study of cytomegalovirus exposure and HLA in healthy donors. Sequences were obtained from PBMCs. The TCR originated in a woman between 18 and 30 years old in good health and CMV-seropositive.

As DNA, the CDR3 is TGTGCCAGCACCCTTAGCGGGAGGGCCTACGGTGAGCAGTTCTTC. Translation: CASTLSGRAYGEQFF. The rearrangement links TRBV27 to TRBJ2-1; 11 nucleotides agree with TRBD2. V trimming: 7 bases; J trimming: 9 bases; junction bases outside the gene matches: 11. Germline loops: CDR1 MNHEY, CDR2 SMNVEV (reference sequence). The CDR3 consists of 15 residues.